These T cell receptor beta chains were read from a single sample in a study of Ad26.COV2.S vaccination and SARS-CoV-2 variants. The method was immunoSEQ multiplex PCR; TCRdb's version includes in-frame clones alone and lacks a portion of them. The sample lists about 330,000 clones, about nine tenths occurring once. The specimen was peripheral blood, collected in a trial of Ad26.COV2.S vaccine versus placebo. These receptors were obtained from a person between 18 and 65 years old who received the Ad26.COV2.S COVID-19 vaccine or a placebo. The CDR3 runs from the conserved cysteine through the conserved F or W. The D gene is left open where the match is weak. Rows give clone size only sometimes, using once, few, many, or a class for an expanded clone.

clone size,V gene,D gene,J gene,CDR3 DNA,CDR3 protein
NA,TRBV6-6,NA,TRBJ1-2,TGTGCCAGCAGTTACTCCTCAGGGGTTGGCAATGGCTACACCTTC,CASSYSSGVGNGYTF
once,TRBV5-8,TRBD1,TRBJ2-5,TGTGCCAGCAGCTTATACCGGACAGGGGGCTTTTTAGAGACCCAGTACTTC,CASSLYRTGGFLETQYF
NA,TRBV18,NA,TRBJ1-5,TGTGCCAGCTCCATTACAGGGAGCAATCAGCCCCAGCATTTT,CASSITGSNQPQHF
NA,TRBV11-2,TRBD1,TRBJ1-4,TGTGCCAGCAGCTTAGTGGGGACAGGGCATGAAAAACTGTTTTTT,CASSLVGTGHEKLFF
NA,TRBV5-1,NA,TRBJ1-1,TGCGCCAGCAGTGTGGTATCACAGAACACTGAAGCTTTCTTT,CASSVVSQNTEAFF
NA,TRBV5-6,TRBD1,TRBJ1-1,TGTGCCAGCAGCGCAGGACAGGCTGAAGCTTTCTTT,CASSAGQAEAFF
NA,TRBV7-9,NA,TRBJ2-5,TGTGCCAGCAGCGGGTTTTCTGGGGGGTATGGCCAAGAGACCCAGTACTTC,CASSGFSGGYGQETQYF
NA,TRBV14,NA,TRBJ1-3,TGTGCCAGCAGCCAAGCGATTGAGAGGAGGTCCATATATTTT,CASSQAIERRSIYF
NA,TRBV5-8,NA,TRBJ1-1,TGTGCCAGCAGCGTGGGACAAGGAAATAATTTGAACACTGAAGCTTTCTTT,CASSVGQGNNLNTEAFF
NA,TRBV6-1,NA,TRBJ1-2,TGTGCCAGCAGTGAAGGGGCAGGAAACTATGGCTACACCTTC,CASSEGAGNYGYTF
NA,TRBV21-1,NA,TRBJ2-3,TGTGCCAGCAGCATCCAGCTCCGGGACAGGGGGCGAACCGATACGCAGTATTTT,CASSIQLRDRGRTDTQYF
NA,TRBV7-8,NA,TRBJ1-5,TGTGCCAGCAGCCGGGGGAGCAATCAGCCCCAGCATTTT,CASSRGSNQPQHF
NA,TRBV7-9,TRBD1,TRBJ1-2,TGTGCCAGCAGCTTGACAGGGGCGGGAGGCTACACCTTC,CASSLTGAGGYTF
NA,TRBV14,TRBD2,TRBJ2-5,TGTGCCAGCAGCCAAGAAGGGCGGGAGCCCCAAGAGACCCAGTACTTC,CASSQEGREPQETQYF
NA,TRBV7-2,NA,TRBJ1-3,TGTGCCAGCAGCCCTTATGGATCTGGAAACACCATATATTTT,CASSPYGSGNTIYF
once,TRBV3-1/TRBV3-2,TRBD2,TRBJ2-1,TGTGCCAGCAGCCCGGGACTAGGTACTTCAAATGAGCAGTTCTTC,CASSPGLGTSNEQFF
NA,TRBV28,TRBD1,TRBJ1-2,TGTGCCAGCAGTTTGGGGACAGCCTATGGCTACACCTTC,CASSLGTAYGYTF
NA,TRBV6-5,NA,TRBJ1-5,TGTGCCAGCCGCCAGTCTAATCAGCCCCAGCATTTT,CASRQSNQPQHF
NA,TRBV7-2,NA,TRBJ2-7,TGTGCCAGCAGCTCCGCCTACGAGCAGTACTTC,CASSSAYEQYF
NA,TRBV19,TRBD1,TRBJ1-1,TGTGCCAGTAGTATCCAGGGGGGATTT,CASSIQGGF
NA,TRBV19,NA,TRBJ1-1,TGTGCCAGTAGGAAGGGAATTACTGAAGCTTTCTTT,CASRKGITEAFF
once,TRBV5-6,TRBD1,TRBJ2-3,TGTGCCAGCAGCTTCGGACAGGGATTAGATACGCAGTATTTT,CASSFGQGLDTQYF
NA,TRBV9,NA,TRBJ1-6,TGTGCCAGCAGCCCCCTTGGTGGGGTTAGCTCCTATAATTCACCCCTCCACTTT,CASSPLGGVSSYNSPLHF
NA,TRBV2,NA,TRBJ2-1,TGTGCCAGGAGCGGATTGGGGCCCAATGAGCAGTTCTTC,CARSGLGPNEQFF
NA,TRBV11-1,TRBD2,TRBJ2-3,TGTGCCAGCAGCTCAAGATTCGGGAGGAGCACAGATACGCAGTATTTT,CASSSRFGRSTDTQYF
few,TRBV9,NA,TRBJ1-6,TGTGCCAGCGGACTGGGGAGTCATTCACCCCTCCACTTT,CASGLGSHSPLHF
NA,TRBV7-2,TRBD1,TRBJ1-5,TGTGCCAGCAGCTTAGGACAGGGAGGTCAGCCCCAGCATTTT,CASSLGQGGQPQHF
NA,TRBV4-1,TRBD2,TRBJ2-7,TGCGCCAGCAGCCTGGGACTAGCGGGGGGATACGAGCAGTACTTC,CASSLGLAGGYEQYF
NA,TRBV5-5,NA,TRBJ1-4,TGTGCCAGCAGCTTGGGAACGGGGATCAGGGAAAAACTGTTTTTT,CASSLGTGIREKLFF
NA,TRBV25-1,NA,TRBJ1-5,TGTGCCAGCAGGGAGTTCGCAGGATCGCCCCAGCATTTT,CASREFAGSPQHF
NA,TRBV4-3,NA,TRBJ1-2,TGCGCCAGCAGCCAAGGGGTAGGAGTGCAGCTCAGTGGCTACACCTTC,CASSQGVGVQLSGYTF
once,TRBV14,NA,TRBJ2-2,TGTGCCAGCAGCCAAGTTCCCACCGGGGAGCTGTTTTTT,CASSQVPTGELFF
NA,TRBV6-2/TRBV6-3,TRBD2,TRBJ2-1,TGTGCCAGCAGTTATGGTCTAGCGGGGTACAATGAGCAGTTCTTC,CASSYGLAGYNEQFF
NA,TRBV6-1,NA,TRBJ2-5,TGTGCCAGCAGTGTCTCCGGACCTAAGGGGCAAGAGACCCAGTACTTC,CASSVSGPKGQETQYF
NA,TRBV12-1,NA,TRBJ2-1,TGTGCCAGCAGCCCAAAAGAAGGACTAGCGGGGGGGCGGAGCTCCTACAATGAGCAGTTCTTC,CASSPKEGLAGGRSSYNEQFF
NA,TRBV19,NA,TRBJ1-1,TGTGCCAGCTCAGGTCCAGGATCAGCGAAATACACTGAAGCTTTCTTT,CASSGPGSAKYTEAFF
NA,TRBV19,NA,TRBJ2-5,TGTGCCAGTAGTAATCTCCCCCCGGACAGGAGGGGAGAGACCCAGTACTTC,CASSNLPPDRRGETQYF
NA,TRBV29-1,NA,TRBJ2-1,TGCAGCGTTGGGGTTAGGGTGAATGAGCAGTTCTTC,CSVGVRVNEQFF
NA,TRBV18,NA,TRBJ1-1,TGTGCCAGCTCACCCGGGACACTATTTGGGGTCACTGAAGCTTTCTTT,CASSPGTLFGVTEAFF
NA,TRBV5-6,NA,TRBJ1-4,TGTGCCAGCAGCTTGAATTCAGCTACTGAAAAACTGTTTTTT,CASSLNSATEKLFF
NA,TRBV15,TRBD1,TRBJ1-1,TGTGCCACCAGCAGATCGAGGGGACAGGGCCTGAACACTGAAGCTTTCTTT,CATSRSRGQGLNTEAFF
NA,TRBV6-2/TRBV6-3,TRBD1,TRBJ2-7,TGTGCCAGCAGCCAAACTGACAGGGGGCGGTACGAGCAGTACTTC,CASSQTDRGRYEQYF
once,TRBV29-1,TRBD1,TRBJ1-2,TGCAGCGGAGAAGAACTCGCGGGACAGGGTGGTGGCTACACCTTC,CSGEELAGQGGGYTF
once,TRBV6-5,NA,TRBJ1-6,TGTGCCAGCAGTTACGGCCCCCTCAATTCACCCCTCCACTTT,CASSYGPLNSPLHF
NA,TRBV27,NA,TRBJ1-2,TGTGCCAGCAAAACGATCGGACTAGGAGGTGGCTACACCTTC,CASKTIGLGGGYTF
NA,TRBV24-1,NA,TRBJ1-3,TGTGCCACACAGAGCTCTGGAAACACCATATATTTT,CATQSSGNTIYF
NA,TRBV5-1,NA,TRBJ1-4,TGCGCCAGCAGCAAAGGACAGTCTAATGAAAAACTGTTTTTT,CASSKGQSNEKLFF
NA,TRBV6-5,NA,TRBJ2-7,TGTGCCAGCAGTTACTCGATAGGGGCCAGCTCCTACGAGCAGTACTTC,CASSYSIGASSYEQYF
NA,TRBV4-3,NA,TRBJ2-3,TGCGCCAGCAGCCAAGATGGGGTAGTCACAGATACGCAGTATTTT,CASSQDGVVTDTQYF
NA,TRBV11-2,NA,TRBJ2-2,TGTGCCGTTCCCCGCGGGCGGAACACCGGGGAGCTGTTTTTT,CAVPRGRNTGELFF
NA,TRBV7-9,NA,TRBJ1-1,TGTGCCAGCAGCGCGGGCCTCGACATCCACACTGAAGCTTTCTTT,CASSAGLDIHTEAFF
NA,TRBV6-5,NA,TRBJ2-2,TGTGCCAGCAGTCCCACCTTTGCCGGGGAGCTGTTTTTT,CASSPTFAGELFF
NA,TRBV7-9,NA,TRBJ1-1,TGTGCCAGCAGCTTAAGGGTAAAGGACACTGAAGCTTTCTTT,CASSLRVKDTEAFF
NA,TRBV5-4,TRBD2,TRBJ2-3,TGTGCCAGCAGCGGTGGGGGGAGCGGGACTCCGTCCGATACGCAGTATTTT,CASSGGGSGTPSDTQYF
NA,TRBV6-5,NA,TRBJ1-1,TGTGCCAGCAGTTACCCTGGAGAAGAAGCTTTCTTT,CASSYPGEEAFF